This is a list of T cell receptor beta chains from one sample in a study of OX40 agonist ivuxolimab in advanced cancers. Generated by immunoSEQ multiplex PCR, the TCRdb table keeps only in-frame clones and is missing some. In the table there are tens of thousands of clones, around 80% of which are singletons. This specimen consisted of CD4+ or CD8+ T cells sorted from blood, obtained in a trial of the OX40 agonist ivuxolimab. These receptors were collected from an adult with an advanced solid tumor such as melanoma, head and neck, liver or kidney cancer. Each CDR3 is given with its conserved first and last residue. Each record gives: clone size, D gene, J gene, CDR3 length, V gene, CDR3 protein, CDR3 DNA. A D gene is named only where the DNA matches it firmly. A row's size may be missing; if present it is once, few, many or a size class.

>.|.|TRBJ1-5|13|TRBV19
CASSTQTNQPQHF
TGTGCCAGTAGTACACAGACCAATCAGCCCCAGCATTTT
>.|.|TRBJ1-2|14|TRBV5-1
CASSLGVGGYGYTF
TGCGCCAGCAGCTTGGGGGTGGGCGGCTATGGCTACACCTTC
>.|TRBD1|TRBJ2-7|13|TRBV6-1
CAGKRTGVGEQYF
TGTGCCGGCAAAAGGACAGGGGTCGGCGAGCAGTACTTC
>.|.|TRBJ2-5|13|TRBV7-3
CASSRGSQETQYF
TGTGCCAGCAGCAGAGGGAGCCAAGAGACCCAGTACTTC
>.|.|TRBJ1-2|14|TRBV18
CASSPRGTNYGYTF
TGTGCCAGCTCACCACGGGGGACTAACTATGGCTACACCTTC
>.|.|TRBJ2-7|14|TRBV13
CASSPRTVSYEQYF
TGTGCCAGCAGCCCCAGGACGGTATCCTACGAGCAGTACTTC
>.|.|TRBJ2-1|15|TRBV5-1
CASSPTGTPYNEQFF
TGCGCCAGCAGCCCAACCGGGACCCCCTACAATGAGCAGTTCTTC
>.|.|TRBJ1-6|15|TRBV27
CASSLVDSYPAPLHF
TGTGCCAGCAGTCTCGTAGACTCCTACCCGGCACCCCTCCACTTT
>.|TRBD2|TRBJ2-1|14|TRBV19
CASSSGRAYNEQFF
TGTGCCAGTAGTAGCGGGAGGGCATACAATGAGCAGTTCTTC
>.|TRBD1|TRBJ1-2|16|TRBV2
CASSDSGTGGLGGYTF
TGTGCCAGCAGTGATAGCGGGACAGGGGGCTTAGGTGGCTACACCTTC
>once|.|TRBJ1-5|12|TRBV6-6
CASSPDEQPQHF
TGTGCCAGCAGTCCGGATGAGCAGCCCCAGCATTTT
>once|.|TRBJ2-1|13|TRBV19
CASSIAQYNEQFF
TGTGCCAGTAGTATAGCCCAGTACAATGAGCAGTTCTTC
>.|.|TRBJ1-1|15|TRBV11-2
CASSLGVSRATEAFF
TGTGCCAGCAGCTTAGGTGTGTCGAGGGCCACTGAAGCTTTCTTT
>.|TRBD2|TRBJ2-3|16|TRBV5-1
CASSLAMTSGGGTQYF
TGCGCCAGCAGCTTGGCCATGACTAGCGGGGGAGGCACGCAGTATTTT
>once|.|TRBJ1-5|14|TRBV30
CAWGGENSNQPQHF
TGTGCCTGGGGGGGGGAAAATAGCAATCAGCCCCAGCATTTT
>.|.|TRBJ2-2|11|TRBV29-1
CSVEDRGELFF
TGCAGCGTTGAAGATCGGGGGGAGCTGTTTTTT
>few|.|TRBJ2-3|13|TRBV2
CASGGGATDTQYF
TGTGCCAGCGGTGGCGGGGCGACAGATACGCAGTATTTT
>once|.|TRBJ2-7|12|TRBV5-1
CASSIIGYEQYF
TGCGCCAGCAGCATCATCGGTTACGAGCAGTACTTC
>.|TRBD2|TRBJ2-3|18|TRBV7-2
CASSLSSSGRWGTDTQYF
TGTGCCAGCAGCTTAAGCTCTAGCGGGAGGTGGGGCACAGATACGCAGTATTTT
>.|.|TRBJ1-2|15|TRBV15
CATSRDLVGAEGYTF
TGTGCCACCAGCAGAGATTTGGTCGGTGCTGAGGGCTACACCTTC
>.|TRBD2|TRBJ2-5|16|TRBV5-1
CASSWGTSGSQETQYF
TGCGCCAGCAGCTGGGGCACTAGCGGGTCCCAAGAGACCCAGTACTTC
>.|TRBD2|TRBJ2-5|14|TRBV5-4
CASSWVGLEETQYF
TGTGCCAGCAGCTGGGTGGGACTAGAAGAGACCCAGTACTTC
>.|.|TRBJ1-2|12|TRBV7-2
CASSFKGDGYTF
TGTGCCAGCAGCTTTAAGGGGGATGGCTACACCTTC
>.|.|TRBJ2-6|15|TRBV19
CASRRGDVGANVLTF
TGTGCCAGTAGACGAGGGGATGTCGGGGCCAACGTCCTGACTTTC
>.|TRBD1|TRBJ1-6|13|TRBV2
CASKGQGASPLHF
TGTGCCAGCAAGGGACAGGGAGCCTCACCCCTCCACTTT
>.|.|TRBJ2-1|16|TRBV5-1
CASSPWRGEGLAEQFF
TGCGCCAGCAGCCCCTGGAGGGGGGAGGGCCTGGCTGAGCAGTTCTTC
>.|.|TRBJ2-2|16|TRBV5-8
CASSLDWTVNTGELFF
TGTGCCAGCAGCTTGGACTGGACGGTGAACACCGGGGAGCTGTTTTTT
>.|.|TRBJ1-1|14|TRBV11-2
CASSYREGSTEAFF
TGTGCCAGCAGTTACAGGGAGGGGAGCACTGAAGCTTTCTTT
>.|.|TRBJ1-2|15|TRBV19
CASSMSAGSDYGYTF
TGTGCCAGTAGTATGAGTGCAGGGAGTGACTATGGCTACACCTTC
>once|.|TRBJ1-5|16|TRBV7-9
CASSLQAGAYNQPQHF
TGTGCCAGCAGCTTACAGGCGGGGGCTTACAATCAGCCCCAGCATTTT
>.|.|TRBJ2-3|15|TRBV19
CASSITRLEADTQYF
TGTGCCAGTAGTATAACGAGACTAGAGGCAGATACGCAGTATTTT
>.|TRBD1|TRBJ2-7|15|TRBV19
CASSSQTGSTYEQYF
TGTGCCAGTAGTTCGCAGACAGGGTCAACCTACGAGCAGTACTTC
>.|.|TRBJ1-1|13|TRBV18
CASSPTLNTEAFF
TGTGCCAGCTCCCCTACATTGAACACTGAAGCTTTCTTT
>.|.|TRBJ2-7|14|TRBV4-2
CASSPEAGSYEQYF
TGTGCCAGCAGCCCGGAGGCCGGCTCCTACGAGCAGTACTTC
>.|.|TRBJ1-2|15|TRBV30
CAWSVARTAHYGYTF
TGTGCCTGGAGTGTAGCCCGGACAGCTCACTATGGCTACACCTTC
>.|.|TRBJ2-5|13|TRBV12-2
CASRSGLRETQYF
TGTGCAAGTCGCTCAGGACTACGAGAGACCCAGTACTTC
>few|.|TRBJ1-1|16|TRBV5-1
CASSSAPGTPNTEAFF
TGCGCCAGCAGCTCGGCTCCCGGGACACCGAACACTGAAGCTTTCTTT
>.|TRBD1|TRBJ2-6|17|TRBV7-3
CASSPWTGNSGANVLTF
TGTGCCAGCAGCCCCTGGACAGGCAACTCTGGGGCCAACGTCCTGACTTTC
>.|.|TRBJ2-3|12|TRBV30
CAWSPRDASQYF
TGTGCCTGGAGTCCTAGAGATGCATCGCAGTATTTT
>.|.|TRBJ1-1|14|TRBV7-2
CASSFPGRNTEAFF
TGTGCCAGCAGCTTTCCGGGGCGGAACACTGAAGCTTTCTTT
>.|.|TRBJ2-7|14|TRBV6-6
CASSYGGQSYEQYF
TGTGCCAGCAGTTACGGGGGACAAAGCTACGAGCAGTACTTC
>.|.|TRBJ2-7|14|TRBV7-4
CASSLGDCGCEQYF
TGTGCCAGCAGCTTAGGGGACTGTGGTTGCGAGCAGTACTTC
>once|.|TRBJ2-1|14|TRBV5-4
CASSLLQGTDEQFF
TGTGCCAGCAGCTTGCTTCAGGGAACGGATGAGCAGTTCTTC
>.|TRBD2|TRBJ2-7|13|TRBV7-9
CASSIGTSGEQYF
TGTGCCAGCAGCATCGGGACTAGCGGCGAGCAGTACTTC
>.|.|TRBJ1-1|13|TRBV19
CASTSGFDTEAFF
TGTGCCAGTACCTCAGGGTTCGACACTGAAGCTTTCTTT
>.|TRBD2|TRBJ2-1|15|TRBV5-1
CASSLTSGRKGEQFF
TGCGCCAGCAGCTTGACTAGCGGGAGGAAGGGTGAGCAGTTCTTC
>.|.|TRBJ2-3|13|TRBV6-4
CASSDSDRDTQYF
TGTGCCAGCAGTGACTCGGACAGAGATACGCAGTATTTT